This T cell receptor (beta chain) was recorded in a study of T cell responses to AZD1222 COVID-19 vaccine. For this clone: Its antigen remains unknown.

Clones were read by immunoSEQ multiplex PCR, and TCRdb kept only the in-frame ones, dropping some. The table lists some 200,000 clones, roughly nine tenths of them singletons. Study results and limitations: Reportedly, close to half of spike-specific TCRs are directed against unmutated variant regions. White British donors predominated, females outnumbered males, and clonal diversity was possibly underestimated. Repertoire samples came only from after the peak T cell response. At study baseline, merely roughly 6 AZD1222 recipients were seropositive.

Trimming left V 6 bases short and J 8 bases short, with 13 bases between. The germline V gene has CDR1 SNHLY and CDR2 FYNNEI. The CDR3 spans 13 residues. Source: peripheral blood, taken 28 days after the second AZD1222 dose. J is TRBJ1-4 and V is TRBV2, with D unclear. The sequence was obtained from an adult who received the AZD1222 COVID-19 vaccine. The CDR3 is CASSVGGQEKLFF. In DNA, the CDR3 is TGTGCCAGCAGCGTTGGTGGGCAGGAAAAACTGTTTTTT.